Following are 13 T cell receptor beta chains from one sample sequenced in a study of blood T cell repertoires in COVID-19. The data were produced by immunoSEQ multiplex PCR, yet TCRdb's version contains in-frame clones alone and is incomplete. The sample holds around 65,000 clones, approximately 86% seen once. Sequenced: peripheral blood. All receptors come from a man older than 75 with active COVID-19.

The V gene is TRBV7-9, the J gene TRBJ1-1; TRBD1 is a possible D gene (5 bases). Germline loops: CDR1 SEHNR, CDR2 FQNEAQ (reference sequence). This CDR3 contains 12 residues. The V end was cut by 5 bases, the J end by 4 bases, with 8 bases between. The CDR3 loop is CASSQGPTEAFF. DNA for the CDR3: TGTGCCAGCAGCCAGGGCCCCACTGAAGCTTTCTTT.

The sample holds one count of this clone. The rearrangement joins TRBV5-5 to TRBJ1-2, with 9 bases lining up with TRBD1. The CDR3 totals 14 residues. Germline CDR1 and CDR2: SGHKS and YYEKEE (reference sequence). V trimming: 4 bases; J trimming: 4 bases; junction bases outside the gene matches: 5. As DNA, the CDR3 is TGTGCCAGCAGCAGGGGACAGGGAGGCTATGGCTACACCTTC. Encoded protein: CASSRGQGGYGYTF.

The V gene is TRBV10-3, the J gene TRBJ2-3; the match to TRBD2 covers 9 bases. This CDR3 comprises 15 residues. Germline-derived CDR1 and CDR2 are ENHRY and SYGVKD. V shed 5 bases, J shed 0 bases, and the junction held 3 bases outside the gene matches. CDR3 bases: TGTGCCATCAGTCAAGCGGGGGGAAGCACAGATACGCAGTATTTT. Protein product: CAISQAGGSTDTQYF.

This rearrangement joins TRBV3-1 (or the pseudogene TRBV3-2) to TRBJ2-3; D call uncertain. With 4 bases removed from V and 2 bases from J, the gap between germline ends came to 16 bases. The CDR3 runs 16 residues. Germline V lookup: CDR1 LGHDT, CDR2 YNNKEL (reference sequence). The CDR3 reads CASSPTLVVFTDTQYF. For the CDR3, the DNA is TGTGCCAGCAGCCCTACCCTCGTGGTATTCACAGATACGCAGTATTTT.

V gene TRBV7-2 combines with J gene TRBJ2-7; D gene ambiguous. The V gene's germline CDR1 is SGHTA and CDR2 FQGNSA. This CDR3 has 12 amino acids. V was clipped by 5 bases and J by 8 bases, with 13 bases between them. CDR3 sequence reads: CASSQSGSKQYF. The CDR3 coding sequence is TGTGCCAGCAGCCAGTCAGGCTCGAAGCAGTACTTC.

V usage is TRBV3-1 (or the pseudogene TRBV3-2) and J usage is TRBJ1-2, with 7 bases fitting TRBD1. In germline, CDR1 is LGHDT, CDR2 YNNKEL (reference sequence). The junction had 5 bases not matched to a gene; V was cut back by 1 base and J by 3 bases. This CDR3 is 15 amino acids long. The CDR3 protein is CASSQAAGGDYGYTF. The CDR3, as DNA: TGTGCCAGCAGCCAAGCGGCAGGGGGAGACTATGGCTACACCTTC.

The gene calls are TRBV5-4 and TRBJ2-5; no firm D call. The CDR3 runs 14 residues. V gave up 0 bases and J gave up 5 bases, with 11 bases separating them. Germline assignment: CDR1 SGHNT and CDR2 YYREEE (reference sequence). The CDR3 DNA sequence: TGTGCCAGCAGCTTGGTACAAGAACAGGAGACCCAGTACTTC. Its translation is CASSLVQEQETQYF.

The chain couples TRBV7-2 to TRBJ1-2, with D tentatively TRBD1 (6 bases). CDR3 length: 15 amino acids. CDR1 is SGHTA, CDR2 FQGNSA, per germline. The V end lost 5 bases, the J end lost 8 bases, and 21 bases lay between the germline ends. CDR3 amino acids: CASSAGTPTGAGYTF. The CDR3 coding sequence is TGTGCCAGCAGCGCCGGGACACCAACCGGGGCCGGCTACACCTTC.

This chain links TRBV11-1 with TRBJ2-7; 7 bases are shared with TRBD2. The CDR3 has 16 amino acids. From germline, CDR1 is SGHAT and CDR2 FQDESV (reference sequence). V trimming: 0 bases; J trimming: 1 base; junction bases outside the gene matches: 6. CDR3 DNA sequence: TGTGCCAGCAGCTTAGCGGCGCGGGGGATATCCTACGAGCAGTACTTC. Its translation is CASSLAARGISYEQYF.

The V call is TRBV30, the J call TRBJ2-7; D may be TRBD1 (6 bases). Germline values: CDR1 GTSNPN, CDR2 SVGIG (reference sequence). This CDR3 is built from 14 residues. Trimming left V 2 bases short and J 2 bases short, with 13 bases between. CDR3 DNA sequence: TGTGCCTGGAGTCGGACAGTGAGTACCTACGAGCAGTACTTC. This encodes CAWSRTVSTYEQYF.

V gene TRBV19 combines with J gene TRBJ2-7; 7 bases align to TRBD2. Per the germline V gene, CDR1 is LNHDA and CDR2 is SQIVND (reference sequence). J lost 3 bases, V lost 5 bases, and 4 bases had no gene match. The CDR3 is 13 residues long. The CDR3 DNA reads as TGTGCCAGTAGTCTTGAGCGGGGCTACGAGCAGTACTTC. Residues: CASSLERGYEQYF. Variable domain in full (rest from reference TRBV19 and TRBJ2-7): DGGITQSPKYLFRKEGQNVTLSCEQNLNHDAMYWYRQDPGQGLRLIYYSQIVNDFQKGDIAEGYSVSREKKESFPLTVTSAQKNPTAFYLCASSLERGYEQYFGPGTRLTVT.

The rearrangement uses TRBV18 and TRBJ2-2; TRBD1 aligns across 7 bases. V was clipped by 3 bases and J by 1 base; unmatched bases: 11. The CDR3 totals 18 residues. Germline CDR1 KGHSH, CDR2 LQKENI. Here the CDR3 reads CASSPQLPGQKNTGELFF. The DNA of the CDR3 is TGTGCCAGCTCACCGCAACTCCCGGGACAGAAGAACACCGGGGAGCTGTTTTTT.

V gene TRBV5-6 combines with J gene TRBJ2-1; possibly TRBD1 for D (6 bases). The CDR3 contains 15 residues. With 4 bases removed from V and 12 bases from J, the gap between germline ends came to 23 bases. Germline loops: CDR1 SGHDT, CDR2 YYEEEE. The CDR3 is CASSDRGTHRGAQFF. The CDR3 DNA is TGTGCCAGCAGCGATAGGGGGACACACCGAGGTGCGCAGTTCTTC.